The 2 T cell receptor beta chains reported below all come from one sample, sequenced in a study of Graves' ophthalmopathy and Graves' hyperthyroidism. RNA transcripts served as template for amplifying TCR beta CDR3 sequences. Amplification began with first-round RT-PCR using HTBI primers, then second-round multiplex PCR was performed. TCRdb recomputed calls from the multiplex PCR reads with MiXCR, one row per CDR3 protein. The data hold about 160,000 distinct CDR3 sequences, with 30% to 45% observed a single time. Input material: peripheral blood. The receptors were sampled from a woman aged 35 to 49 with Graves' ophthalmopathy.

This clonotype has at least ten counts. The chain recombines TRBV19 with TRBJ1-5; tentatively, D is TRBD1 (6 bases). V was clipped by 4 bases and J by 3 bases, with 25 bases between them. The length of the CDR3 is 19 residues. CDR1 is LNHDA, CDR2 SQIVND, per germline (reference sequence). This chain's CDR3 is CASSTRQVPGKMINQPQHF. The CDR3 DNA sequence: TGTGCCAGTAGTACGAGACAGGTCCCGGGGAAAATGATCAATCAGCCCCAGCATTTT.

There are many counts of this clonotype. The chain's CDR3 is CASSLSGTVNTEAFF. In DNA, the CDR3 is TGTGCCAGCAGTTTATCCGGGACAGTGAACACTGAAGCTTTCTTT. The chain carries TRBV27 and TRBJ1-1, with 7 bases aligning to TRBD1. Germline CDR1 is MNHEY and CDR2 is SMNVEV (reference sequence). CDR3 length: 15 residues. V dropped 0 bases and J dropped 0; count of bases not matched to a gene: 1.